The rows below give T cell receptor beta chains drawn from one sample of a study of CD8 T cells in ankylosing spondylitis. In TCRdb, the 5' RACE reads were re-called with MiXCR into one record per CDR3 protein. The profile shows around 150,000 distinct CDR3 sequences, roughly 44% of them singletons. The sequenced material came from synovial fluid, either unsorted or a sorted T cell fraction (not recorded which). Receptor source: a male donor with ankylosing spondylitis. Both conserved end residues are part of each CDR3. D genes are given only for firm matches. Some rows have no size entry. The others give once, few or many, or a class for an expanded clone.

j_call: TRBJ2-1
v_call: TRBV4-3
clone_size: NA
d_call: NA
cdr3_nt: TGCGCCAGCAGCCAAGAAGTGGCGGGATCCTCCTACAATGAGCAGTTCTTC
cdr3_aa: CASSQEVAGSSYNEQFF

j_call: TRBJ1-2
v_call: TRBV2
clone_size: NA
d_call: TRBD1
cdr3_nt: TGTGCCAGCAGCAAGGCGACAGGGGACTATGGCTACACCTTC
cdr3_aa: CASSKATGDYGYTF

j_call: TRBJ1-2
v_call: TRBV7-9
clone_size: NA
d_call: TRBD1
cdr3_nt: TGTGCCAGCAGCTCATCAGGGGGCGATGGCTACACCTTC
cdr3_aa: CASSSSGGDGYTF

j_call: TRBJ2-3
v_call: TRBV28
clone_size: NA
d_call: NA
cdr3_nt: TGTGCCAGCAGTTTGAAGCGATATACGCAGTATTTT
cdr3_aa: CASSLKRYTQYF

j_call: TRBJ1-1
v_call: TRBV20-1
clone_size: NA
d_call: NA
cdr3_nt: TGCAGTGCTACCGAGTGGGGTCGGAAGAACACTGAAGCTTTCTTT
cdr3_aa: CSATEWGRKNTEAFF

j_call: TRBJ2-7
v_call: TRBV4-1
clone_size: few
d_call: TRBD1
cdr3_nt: TGCGCCAGCAGCCAAGGGCCCATGGTGGGACAGGGCGTATACGAGCAGTACTTC
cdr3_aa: CASSQGPMVGQGVYEQYF

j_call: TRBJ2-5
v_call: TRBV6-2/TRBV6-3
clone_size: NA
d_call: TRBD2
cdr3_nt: TGTGCCAGCAGTTCCATCGCCCGGGGTAGCGGGGGACAAGAGACCCAGTACTTC
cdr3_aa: CASSSIARGSGGQETQYF

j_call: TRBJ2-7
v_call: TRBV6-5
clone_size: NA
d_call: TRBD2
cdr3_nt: TGTGCCAGCAGTTTTAGCGGGGCTAACGAGCAGTACTTC
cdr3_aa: CASSFSGANEQYF

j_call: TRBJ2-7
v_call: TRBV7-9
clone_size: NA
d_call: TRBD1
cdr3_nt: TGTGCCAGCAGCTCCGGGACAGGGGTACGGGAGCAGTACTTC
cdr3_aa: CASSSGTGVREQYF

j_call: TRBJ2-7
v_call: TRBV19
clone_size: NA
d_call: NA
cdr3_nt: TGTGCCAGTAGTATTGGGACGGACCTTACCTACGAGCAGTACTTC
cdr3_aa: CASSIGTDLTYEQYF

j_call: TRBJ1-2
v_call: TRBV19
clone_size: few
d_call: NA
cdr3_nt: TGTGCCAGTAGTGGGCCCTACTATGGCTACACCTTC
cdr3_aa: CASSGPYYGYTF

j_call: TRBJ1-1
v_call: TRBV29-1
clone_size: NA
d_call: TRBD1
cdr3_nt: TGCAGCGTTGCCCCCGGACAGGGACTGAACACTGAAGCTTTCTTT
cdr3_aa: CSVAPGQGLNTEAFF

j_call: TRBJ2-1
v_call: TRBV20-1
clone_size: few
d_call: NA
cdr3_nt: TGCAGTGCTAGCAGACAAAAAATGGGGACCATATCCTACAATGAGCAGTTCTTC
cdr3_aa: CSASRQKMGTISYNEQFF

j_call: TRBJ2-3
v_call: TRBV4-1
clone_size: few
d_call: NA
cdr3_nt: TGCGCCAGCAGCCAAGATAATCCTACGTCCAGCACAGATACGCAGTATTTT
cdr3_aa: CASSQDNPTSSTDTQYF

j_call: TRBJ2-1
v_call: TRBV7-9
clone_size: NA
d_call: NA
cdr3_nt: TGTGCCAGCAGCTTAGACGAGGGGAGCTCCTACAATGAGCAGTTCTTC
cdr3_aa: CASSLDEGSSYNEQFF

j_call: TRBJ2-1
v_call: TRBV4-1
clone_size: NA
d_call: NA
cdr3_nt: TGCGCCAGCAGCCAACCGGGATGGCTAGCGTGGTACAATGAGCAGTTCTTC
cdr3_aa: CASSQPGWLAWYNEQFF

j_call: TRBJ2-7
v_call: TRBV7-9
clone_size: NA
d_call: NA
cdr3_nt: TGTGCCAGCAGCTTCAGGGTTCCCTACGAGCAGTACTTC
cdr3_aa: CASSFRVPYEQYF

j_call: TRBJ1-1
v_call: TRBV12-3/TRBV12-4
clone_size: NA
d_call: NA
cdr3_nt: TGTGCCAGCAGTTTAGTAGGGGAGAACACTGAAGCTTTCTTT
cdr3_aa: CASSLVGENTEAFF

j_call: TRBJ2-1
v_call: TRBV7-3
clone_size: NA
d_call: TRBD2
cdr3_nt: TGTGCCAGCAGCTTAAGTAGCGGGGGGGCCCAAATTAGTAACCGCTCCTACAATGAGCAGTTCTTC
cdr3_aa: CASSLSSGGAQISNRSYNEQFF

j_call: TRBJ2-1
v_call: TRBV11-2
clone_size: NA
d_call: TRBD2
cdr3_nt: TGTGCCAGCAGCTTCCCCGGGACTAGCGGGAGAACCTACAATGAGCAGTTCTTC
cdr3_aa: CASSFPGTSGRTYNEQFF

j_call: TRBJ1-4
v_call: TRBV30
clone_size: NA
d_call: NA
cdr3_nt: TGTGCCTGGCATCCTCCGGGAGCCGATAATGAAAAACTGTTTTTT
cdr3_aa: CAWHPPGADNEKLFF

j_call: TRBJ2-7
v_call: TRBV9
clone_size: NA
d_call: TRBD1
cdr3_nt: TGTGCCAGCAGCCCTGGACAGGGTCACCACGAGCAGTACTTC
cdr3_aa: CASSPGQGHHEQYF

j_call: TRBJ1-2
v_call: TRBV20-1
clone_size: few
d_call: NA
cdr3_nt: TGCAGTGCTAGTGAGGGGCCGGGCTATGGCTACACCTTC
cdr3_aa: CSASEGPGYGYTF

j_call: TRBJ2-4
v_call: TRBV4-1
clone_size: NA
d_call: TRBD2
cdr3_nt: TGCGCCAGCAGCCAAGAGGGACTAACAGGCTTAGCCAAAAACATTCAGTACTTC
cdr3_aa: CASSQEGLTGLAKNIQYF